Below, 25 T cell receptor beta chains from the same sample are listed, as sequenced in a study of blood T cells in healthy people across ages. The use of a sample-barcoded 5' primer and a J-beta primer mix characterized a second PCR of about 6 to 12 cycles. MiXCR was run by TCRdb on the 5' RACE reads, yielding one entry per CDR3 protein. The profile shows 1.5 million to 2 million distinct CDR3 sequences, approximately 39% of them singletons. Sequencing input: blood. The receptors originated from a human donor in good health.

The gene calls are TRBV6-2 or TRBV6-3 and TRBJ2-5; D is undetermined. Germline CDR1 is MNHEY and CDR2 is SVGEGT. CDR3 size: 12 residues. Trimming took off 4 bases at V and 2 bases at J, with 5 bases between the two ends. CDR3 sequence reads: CASSWVQETQYF. The CDR3 DNA reads as TGTGCCAGCAGTTGGGTACAAGAGACCCAGTACTTC.

This chain connects TRBV29-1 to TRBJ1-2, with no clear D. The CDR3 is 13 residues long. V gave up 6 bases and J gave up 6 bases, with 17 bases separating them. In germline, CDR1 is SQVTM, CDR2 ANQGSEA. The CDR3 sequence: CSVVPAGIDGYTF. CDR3 coding DNA: TGCAGCGTGGTCCCGGCGGGGATTGATGGCTACACCTTC.

The genes are TRBV21-1 and TRBJ2-7. TRBV21-1 is deemed a pseudogene. CDR3 length: 16 residues. DNA of the CDR3: TGTGCCAGCAGCAAAATTGAGTTGATCCAGACCTACGAGCAGTACTTC. Amino acids: CASSKIELIQTYEQYF.

The V call is TRBV10-2, the J call TRBJ1-2; a weak D match, TRBD1 (6 bases). CDR1 is WSHSY, CDR2 SAAADI, per germline. The CDR3 consists of 13 residues. This CDR3 is CTGSPTGNYGYTF. The CDR3 DNA follows: TGCACCGGCAGCCCTACAGGGAACTATGGCTACACCTTC.

The rearrangement joins TRBV6-2 or TRBV6-3 to TRBJ2-5; D is unresolved. From germline, CDR1 is MNHEY and CDR2 SVGEGT. The CDR3 has 16 amino acids. The germline V and J ends were trimmed by 4 bases and 2 bases, with 17 bases remaining between them. This CDR3 reads CASSLRPSGWQETQYF. DNA for the CDR3: TGTGCCAGCAGTTTACGACCCTCGGGCTGGCAAGAGACCCAGTACTTC.

This chain uses TRBV4-1 with TRBJ2-1, with TRBD2 as a possible D gene (6 bases). This CDR3 region has 16 residues. Looked up from germline, CDR1 is MGHRA and CDR2 is YSYEKL. V lost 1 base and J 3 bases, leaving 13 bases between the germline ends. For the CDR3, the DNA is TGCGCCAGCAGCCAAGTAGCAGCGGGCAACTACAATGAGCAGTTCTTC. Its protein is CASSQVAAGNYNEQFF.

In its sample, this clonotype was seen a few times. V gene TRBV20-1 combines with J gene TRBJ2-1; TRBD2 aligns across 7 bases. This CDR3 has 12 residues. Germline V gives CDR1 DFQATT, CDR2 SNEGSKA (reference sequence). The V gene end was trimmed by 3 bases and the J gene end by 6 bases; junction bases not matched to a gene: 2. The CDR3: CSARPGGNEQFF. The CDR3 bases are TGCAGTGCTAGGCCGGGGGGCAATGAGCAGTTCTTC.

The chain is built from TRBV2 and TRBJ2-1, with 7 bases lining up with TRBD1. The J call is in doubt because the DNA end fits TRBJ2-7 better. The CDR3 runs 13 residues. Germline V lookup: CDR1 SNHLY, CDR2 FYNNEI. CDR3 DNA: TGTGCCAGCAGTAGGATCCGGGACAGCGAGCAGTACTTC. Translating it yields CASSRIRDSEQYF.

The sample holds a few counts of this clonotype. The rearrangement joins TRBV4-3 to TRBJ2-3; maybe TRBD1 (5 bases). The ends were cut back, 0 bases at V and 7 bases at J, with 14 bases in the middle. Germline V gene data show CDR1 as LGHNA and CDR2 as YSLEER. CDR3 length: 15 residues. CDR3 residues: CASSQELRWGNTQYF. The CDR3 coding sequence is TGCGCCAGCAGCCAAGAACTGAGGTGGGGCAATACGCAGTATTTT.

This clonotype has only one observation. The chain links TRBV2 to TRBJ1-6, with D possibly matching TRBD1 (6 bases). This CDR3 has 15 residues. V was pared by 5 bases and J by 9 bases, with 17 bases between. Germline V gene data show CDR1 as SNHLY and CDR2 as FYNNEI. Here the CDR3 DNA reads TGTGCCAGCAGTTCATACAGGGATGGTACTTCACCCCTCCACTTT. It codes for CASSSYRDGTSPLHF.

This clonotype was seen only a few times. The chain couples TRBV12-3 or TRBV12-4 to TRBJ2-7; possibly TRBD2 for D (5 bases). The J call may be incorrect, as the DNA end agrees better with TRBJ2-5. This CDR3 comprises 15 residues. CDR3 loop: CASSTPGILRETQYF. Here the CDR3 DNA reads TGTGCCAGCAGTACACCGGGGATCCTTAGGGAGACCCAGTACTTC.

The chain is built from TRBV7-3 and TRBJ2-7, with TRBD2 as a possible D gene (6 bases). The germline gives CDR1 SGHTA, CDR2 FQGTGA. The ends were cut back, 5 bases at V and 0 bases at J, with 17 bases in the middle. CDR3 size: 16 residues. This CDR3 is CASSPEQEGVSYEQYF. CDR3 in DNA: TGTGCCAGCAGCCCCGAGCAGGAGGGAGTCTCCTACGAGCAGTACTTC.

Here the CDR3 reads CASSQGWWNEKLFF. CDR3 coding DNA: TGCGCCAGCAGCCAAGGCTGGTGGAATGAAAAACTGTTTTTT. The chain couples TRBV4-1 to TRBJ1-4; D uncertain. Germline CDR1 MGHRA, CDR2 YSYEKL. V was trimmed by 1 base and J by 5 bases, leaving 8 bases between them. The CDR3 runs 14 residues.

The V gene is TRBV4-1, the J gene TRBJ2-7, with TRBD1 matching over 10 bases. The V and J ends lost 3 bases and 1 base, in that order; junction bases with no gene match: 6. The V gene's germline CDR1 is MGHRA and CDR2 YSYEKL. This CDR3 comprises 16 residues. The CDR3 DNA follows: TGCGCCAGCAGCCATACTCCGGGACAGGGGTCCTACGAGCAGTACTTC. Residues: CASSHTPGQGSYEQYF.

The V and J genes are TRBV3-1 and TRBJ2-1; maybe TRBD2 (6 bases). V gave up 3 bases and J gave up 15 bases, with 18 bases separating them. The length of the CDR3 is 13 residues. Germline values: CDR1 LGHDT, CDR2 YNNKEL (reference sequence). CDR3 nucleotides: TGTGCCAGCAGCCACTCCCCCGGGACTGCCGTGTTCTTC. This sequence encodes CASSHSPGTAVFF.

This clonotype was counted only a few times. The chain joins TRBV5-1 to TRBJ1-2; 9 positions agree with TRBD1. V trimming: 2 bases; J trimming: 0 bases; junction bases outside the gene matches: 5. This CDR3 has 16 residues. CDR1 and CDR2 from the germline V gene are SGHRS and YFSETQ. CDR3 sequence (DNA): TGCGCCAGCAGCTTCACTCGGACAGGGGCTAACTATGGCTACACCTTC. This codes for CASSFTRTGANYGYTF. Variable domain in full (rest from reference TRBV5-1 and TRBJ1-2): KAGVTQTPRYLIKTRGQQVTLSCSPISGHRSVSWYQQTPGQGLQFLFEYFSETQRNKGNFPGRFSGRQFSNSRSEMNVSTLELGDSALYLCASSFTRTGANYGYTFGSGTRLTVV.

V is TRBV9 and J is TRBJ1-6; a possible D gene is TRBD1 (5 bases). CDR1 is SGDLS, CDR2 YYNGEE, per germline. This CDR3 comprises 16 residues. V was trimmed by 3 bases and J by 2 bases, leaving 12 bases between them. The CDR3 DNA is TGTGCCAGCAGCGCGGGGGGGATCGCCTATAATTCACCCCTCCACTTT. It translates to CASSAGGIAYNSPLHF.

The chain joins TRBV5-1 to TRBJ2-3; a weak D match, TRBD1 (6 bases). Germline V lookup: CDR1 SGHRS, CDR2 YFSETQ. Trimming took 4 bases from V and 4 from J, leaving 13 bases between them. The CDR3 has 14 residues. The CDR3 region is CASSTGLVADTQYF. As DNA, the CDR3 is TGCGCCAGCAGCACAGGGTTAGTTGCAGATACGCAGTATTTT.

This clonotype has more than one count but fewer than ten. This chain joins TRBV5-5 and TRBJ1-2, with TRBD1 matching 8 bases. This CDR3 has 14 amino acids. Germline V CDR1 and CDR2: SGHKS, YYEKEE (reference sequence). J lost 6 bases, V lost 1 base, and 5 bases had no gene match. The CDR3 sequence: CASSLPGGLDGYTF. CDR3 DNA sequence: TGTGCCAGCAGCTTGCCAGGGGGCCTAGATGGCTACACCTTC. Together with reference TRBV5-5 and TRBJ1-2, the CDR3 gives the full variable domain: DAGVTQSPTHLIKTRGQQVTLRCSPISGHKSVSWYQQVLGQGPQFIFQYYEKEERGRGNFPDRFSARQFPNYSSELNVNALLLGDSALYLCASSLPGGLDGYTFGSGTRLTVV.

This clonotype was picked up a small number of times. Germline is not matched at one junction end, which may reflect a read error. The chain uses TRBV4-1 and TRBJ2-7; 8 bases are shared with TRBD1. The CDR3 has 14 amino acids. Per germline, CDR1 MGHRA and CDR2 YSYEKL. This chain's CDR3 is CVSSQGTGSYEQYF. CDR3 DNA sequence: TGCGTCAGCAGCCAAGGGACAGGCTCCTACGAGCAGTACTTC.

This clonotype occurred a few times. J is TRBJ1-5 and V is TRBV12-3 or TRBV12-4; D is unclear. CDR3 size: 14 residues. The V and J ends lost 6 bases and 1 base respectively, with 10 bases between them. CDR3 amino acids: CASSRTRSNQPQHF. The CDR3 region has the DNA TGTGCCAGCAGCCGGACGAGGAGCAATCAGCCCCAGCATTTT.

The rearrangement joins TRBV6-2 or TRBV6-3 to TRBJ1-5; D is ambiguous. The CDR3 runs 12 residues. V was shortened by 7 bases and J by 4 bases, with 8 bases between the two germline ends. The germline V gene encodes CDR1 MNHEY and CDR2 SVGEGT. The CDR3 bases are TGTGCCAGCAATACACCAAATCAGCCCCAGCATTTT. This encodes CASNTPNQPQHF.

CDR3 loop: CSASAGGQPQHF. The CDR3 region has the DNA TGCAGTGCTAGCGCAGGGGGTCAGCCCCAGCATTTT. The rearrangement joins TRBV20-1 to TRBJ1-5, with TRBD1 identical over 7 bases. The CDR3 has 12 residues. Per germline, CDR1 DFQATT and CDR2 SNEGSKA (reference sequence). J was trimmed by 6 bases and V by 3 bases; bases with no gene match: 2.

The CDR3 loop reads CATRGRGAYEQYF. In nucleotides, the CDR3 is TGTGCCACCCGTGGCAGGGGCGCCTACGAGCAGTACTTC. The genes are TRBV24-1 and TRBJ2-5, with D possibly TRBD1 on 6 matching bases. The J call may be in error: the DNA end matches TRBJ2-7 better. Germline lookup yields CDR1 KGHDR and CDR2 SFDVKD. This CDR3 has 13 amino acids.

A few counts support this clonotype. The V call is TRBV20-1, the J call TRBJ1-2, with 7 nucleotides matching TRBD1. V lost 3 bases to trimming and J lost 7 bases; unmatched junction nucleotides: 14. Per germline, CDR1 DFQATT and CDR2 SNEGSKA (reference sequence). The length of the CDR3 is 15 residues. In DNA form, the CDR3 reads TGCAGTGCTAGGGTGCTACAGGGGAAGGTGCCTGGCTACACCTTC. Translated: CSARVLQGKVPGYTF.